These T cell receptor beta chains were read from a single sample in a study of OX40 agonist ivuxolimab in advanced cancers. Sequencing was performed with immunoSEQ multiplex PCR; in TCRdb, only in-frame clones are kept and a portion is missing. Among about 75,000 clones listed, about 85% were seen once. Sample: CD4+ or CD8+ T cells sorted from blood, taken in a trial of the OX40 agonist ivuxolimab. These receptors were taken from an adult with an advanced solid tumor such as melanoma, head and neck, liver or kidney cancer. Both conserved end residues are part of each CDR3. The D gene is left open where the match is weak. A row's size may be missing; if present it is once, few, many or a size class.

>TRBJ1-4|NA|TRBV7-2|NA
CASRQGEYEKLFF
TGTGCCAGCAGACAGGGAGAGTATGAAAAACTGTTTTTT
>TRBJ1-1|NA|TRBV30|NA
CAWRAGGNTEAFF
TGTGCCTGGAGGGCGGGGGGGAACACTGAAGCTTTCTTT
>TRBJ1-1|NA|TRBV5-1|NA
CASSPGTRMVTEAFF
TGCGCCAGCAGCCCAGGGACGCGGATGGTCACTGAAGCTTTCTTT
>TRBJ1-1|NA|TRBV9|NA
CASGMNTEAFF
TGTGCCAGCGGAATGAACACTGAAGCTTTCTTT
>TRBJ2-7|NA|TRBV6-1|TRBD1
CASTLGQGGYEQYF
TGTGCCAGCACCCTTGGACAGGGGGGTTACGAGCAGTACTTC
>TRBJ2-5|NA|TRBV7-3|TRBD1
CASSLRGRFGTGGVETQYF
TGTGCCAGCAGCTTACGGGGCCGTTTCGGTACAGGGGGCGTTGAGACCCAGTACTTC
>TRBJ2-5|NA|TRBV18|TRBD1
CASSPLQGSSETQYF
TGTGCCAGCTCACCGCTACAGGGGAGCTCGGAGACCCAGTACTTC
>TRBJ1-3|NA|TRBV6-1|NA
CASTGGNTIYF
TGTGCCAGCACCGGAGGAAACACCATATATTTT
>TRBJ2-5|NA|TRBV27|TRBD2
CASSPRRGTQETQYF
TGTGCCAGCAGTCCCCGGCGGGGGACCCAAGAGACCCAGTACTTC
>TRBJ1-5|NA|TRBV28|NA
CASSLPGVQPQHF
TGTGCCAGCAGTCTACCAGGGGTTCAGCCCCAGCATTTT
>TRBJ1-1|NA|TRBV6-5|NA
CASGKPAEAFF
TGTGCCAGCGGGAAGCCAGCTGAAGCTTTCTTT
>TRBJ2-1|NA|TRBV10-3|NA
CAISDTVRGLNEQFF
TGTGCCATCAGTGACACGGTCCGGGGCCTAAATGAGCAGTTCTTC
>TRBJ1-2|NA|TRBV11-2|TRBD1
CASSLDRTGGYGYTF
TGTGCCAGCAGCTTAGATCGGACAGGGGGATATGGCTACACCTTC
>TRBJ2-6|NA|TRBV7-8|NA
CASSPRGPGANVLTF
TGTGCCAGCAGCCCAAGGGGTCCCGGGGCCAACGTCCTGACTTTC
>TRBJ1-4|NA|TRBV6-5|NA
CASSVATGNEKLFF
TGTGCCAGCAGTGTAGCCACAGGGAACGAAAAACTGTTTTTT
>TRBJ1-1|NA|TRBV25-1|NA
CASTPGWDTEAFF
TGTGCCAGCACCCCAGGGTGGGACACTGAAGCTTTCTTT
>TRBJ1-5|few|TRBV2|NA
CASKGSGGFSNQPQHF
TGTGCCAGCAAGGGCTCTGGGGGTTTCAGCAATCAGCCCCAGCATTTT
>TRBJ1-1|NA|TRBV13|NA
CASSLGVGPNTEAFF
TGTGCCAGCAGCTTAGGTGTGGGTCCGAACACTGAAGCTTTCTTT
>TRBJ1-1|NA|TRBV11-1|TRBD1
CASKTGARFTEAFF
TGTGCCAGCAAGACAGGGGCCCGTTTCACTGAAGCTTTCTTT
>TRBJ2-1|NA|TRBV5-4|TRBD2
CASSRGLAGSYNEQFF
TGTGCCAGCAGCCGAGGACTAGCGGGGTCCTACAATGAGCAGTTCTTC
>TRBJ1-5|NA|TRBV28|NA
CASSYPGGPGERPQHF
TGTGCCAGCAGTTACCCGGGCGGGCCGGGGGAGCGGCCCCAGCATTTT
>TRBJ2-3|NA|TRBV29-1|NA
CSVQGATDTQYF
TGCAGCGTGCAGGGTGCCACAGATACGCAGTATTTT
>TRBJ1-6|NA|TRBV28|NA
CASSFPPGLGESPLHF
TGTGCCAGCAGTTTCCCTCCAGGGTTGGGAGAGTCACCCCTCCACTTT
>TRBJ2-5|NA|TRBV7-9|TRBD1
CASSPTGLETQYF
TGTGCCAGCAGCCCGACAGGGTTGGAGACCCAGTACTTC
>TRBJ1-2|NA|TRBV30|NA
CAWTGLWNGYTF
TGTGCCTGGACAGGGTTATGGAATGGCTACACCTTC
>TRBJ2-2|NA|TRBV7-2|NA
CASSFGSGMSTGELFF
TGTGCCAGCAGCTTTGGATCAGGGATGTCTACCGGGGAGCTGTTTTTT
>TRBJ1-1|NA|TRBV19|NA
CASSISGADTEAFF
TGTGCCAGTAGTATTAGCGGGGCGGACACTGAAGCTTTCTTT
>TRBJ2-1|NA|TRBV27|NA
CASSIVRQAFNEQFF
TGTGCCAGCAGTATAGTACGACAAGCATTCAATGAGCAGTTCTTC
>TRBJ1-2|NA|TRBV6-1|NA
CASSPQAEGGGYTF
TGTGCCAGCAGCCCTCAAGCGGAGGGAGGGGGCTACACCTTC
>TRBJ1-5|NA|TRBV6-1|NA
CASSVASRGDQPQHF
TGTGCCAGCAGTGTAGCGTCCAGGGGTGATCAGCCCCAGCATTTT
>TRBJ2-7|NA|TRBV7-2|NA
CASSPVLTLMIAYEQYF
TGTGCCAGCAGCCCCGTCCTGACCTTGATGATCGCCTACGAGCAGTACTTC
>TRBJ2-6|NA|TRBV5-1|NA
CASSWERGSPTPWSGANVLTF
TGCGCCAGCAGCTGGGAACGAGGGTCCCCCACCCCGTGGTCTGGGGCCAACGTCCTGACTTTC
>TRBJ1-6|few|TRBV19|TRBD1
CASATPGQGSSPLHF
TGTGCCAGCGCGACGCCGGGACAGGGGAGTTCACCCCTCCACTTT
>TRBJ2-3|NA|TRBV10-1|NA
CASQASGTDTQYF
TGCGCCAGCCAGGCTAGCGGCACAGATACGCAGTATTTT
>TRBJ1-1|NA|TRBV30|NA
CAWFRSTEAFF
TGTGCCTGGTTTAGATCCACTGAAGCTTTCTTT
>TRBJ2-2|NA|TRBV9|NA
CASSAARTGELFF
TGTGCCAGCAGTGCGGCTAGAACCGGGGAGCTGTTTTTT
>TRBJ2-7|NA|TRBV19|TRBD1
CASSRGQGSSEQYF
TGTGCCAGTAGCAGGGGACAGGGGTCCAGCGAGCAGTACTTC
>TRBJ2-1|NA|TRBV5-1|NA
CASSLQAPNYNEQFF
TGCGCCAGCAGCCTCCAAGCCCCAAACTACAATGAGCAGTTCTTC
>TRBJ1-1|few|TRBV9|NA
CASSRGATGNTEAFF
TGTGCCAGCAGCCGCGGGGCGACAGGGAACACTGAAGCTTTCTTT
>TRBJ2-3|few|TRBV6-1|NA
CASFADTQYF
TGTGCCAGCTTCGCAGATACGCAGTATTTT
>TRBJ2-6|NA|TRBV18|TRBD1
CASSPLGQGASGANVLTF
TGTGCCAGCTCACCATTGGGACAGGGGGCTTCTGGGGCCAACGTCCTGACTTTC
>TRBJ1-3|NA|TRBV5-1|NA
CASSLPLQSGNTIYF
TGCGCCAGCAGCTTGCCCTTGCAGTCTGGAAACACCATATATTTT
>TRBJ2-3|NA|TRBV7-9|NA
CASSLEGYGGQTTDTQYF
TGTGCCAGCAGCCTAGAAGGATACGGGGGACAAACCACAGATACGCAGTATTTT
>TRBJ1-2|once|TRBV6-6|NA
CASSAAGHGYTF
TGTGCCAGCAGCGCAGCGGGGCATGGCTACACCTTC
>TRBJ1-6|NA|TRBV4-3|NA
CASSQESKGSYNSPLHF
TGCGCCAGCAGCCAAGAATCGAAGGGCTCCTATAATTCACCCCTCCACTTT
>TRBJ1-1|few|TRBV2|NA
CASSVGGSEAFF
TGTGCCAGCAGTGTCGGGGGCAGTGAAGCTTTCTTT
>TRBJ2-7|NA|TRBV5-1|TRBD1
CASSPTGGAYEQYF
TGCGCCAGCAGCCCGACAGGGGGGGCCTACGAGCAGTACTTC